This T cell receptor (beta chain) was documented in a study of blood T cell repertoires in COVID-19. Study as a whole: Sites across the United States, Italy and Spain contributed samples from acute and convalescent COVID-19. From T cells, B-cell-depleted T cells, or PBMCs came the material, which was cDNA or gDNA.

This clone appeared a few times. Authors' processing steps: Counts of nucleated cells, estimated from reference gene primer amplification, were obtained. Only in-frame clones appear in the TCRdb table, and some are missing; sequencing was by immunoSEQ multiplex PCR. The V and J calls and clone size were taken over from that table, and D and trimming were inferred from the DNA. This sample carries over 50,000 clones, 60% to 85% of them seen once, and the ten largest clones take just under 15%. The CDR3 is 20 amino acids. Germline-derived CDR1 and CDR2 are MGHRA and YSYEKL. V was pared by 1 base and J by 4 bases, with 14 bases of the junction left unmatched.

The TCR sequence derives from a human donor with active or convalescent COVID-19. The donor label of this sample is uncertain. The chain combines TRBV4-1 with TRBJ2-5; 14 nucleotides match TRBD2. The sample was peripheral blood. The CDR3 DNA reads TGCGCCAGCAGCCAAGGCTCGGGTTTTGGGACTAGCGGGAGTCGAGAGACCCAGTACTTC. Translated: CASSQGSGFGTSGSRETQYF.